This T cell receptor beta chain is from a study of blood T cell repertoires in COVID-19. Study details: COVID-19 samples, acute and convalescent, were from the United States, Italy and Spain. T cells, B-cell-depleted T cells, or PBMCs provided the cDNA or gDNA that served as material.

Recruited during active infection, patients (from Seattle) were subsequently followed longitudinally. This CDR3 spans 15 amino acids. V lost 6 bases, J lost 1 base, and 6 bases stayed unmatched. Germline assignment: CDR1 MNHEY and CDR2 SVGAGI. Original methodology: By means of reference gene primer amplification, nucleated cell counts were estimated. Libraries were prepared by immunoSEQ multiplex PCR; TCRdb keeps only in-frame clonotypes and omits some of them. The DNA gave D and trimming, while V, J and clone size come from that table. This table has roughly 150,000 clones, more than 80% appearing once.

The source material was peripheral blood. J is TRBJ2-5 and V is TRBV6-5; 9 bases line up with TRBD1. The receptor comes from a man aged 18-30 years with COVID-19, enrolled during active disease. The CDR3 coding sequence is TGTGCCAGCAGCATGACAGGGGGAGGCCAAGAGACCCAGTACTTC. Translated, it gives CASSMTGGGQETQYF.